The 16 T cell receptor beta chains reported below all come from one sample, sequenced in a study of CD8+ T cells in alopecia areata. After isolation, RNA underwent reverse transcription to generate cDNA as the sequencing template. TCRdb's copy holds only in-frame clones and misses some; the assay was immunoSEQ multiplex PCR. The sample lists fewer than 350,000 clones, roughly 50% seen once, with approximately 2% in the top ten. Documented treatment: oral pan-JAK inhibitor, 5-10 mg twice daily. The sample was CD4+ T cells sorted from blood, taken at week 24, from a patient treated with tofacitinib. The receptors here all came from a human donor with alopecia areata.

V usage is TRBV5-1 and J usage is TRBJ2-1, with 7 bases aligning to TRBD1. The V segment lost 4 bases and the J segment 10 bases; nucleotides outside the gene matches: 11. The CDR3 contains 14 residues. The germline gives CDR1 SGHRS, CDR2 YFSETQ. Written as DNA, the CDR3 is TGCGCCAGCAGCACATGGGACAGATCCAACGAGCAGTTCTTC. This codes for CASSTWDRSNEQFF.

This clone was seen a few times. The gene calls are TRBV7-2 and TRBJ2-5; 8 positions agree with TRBD2. The CDR3 sequence is 15 residues long. V gave up 1 base and J gave up 7 bases; unmatched junction bases: 8. Looked up from germline, CDR1 is SGHTA and CDR2 is FQGNSA. DNA for the CDR3: TGTGCCAGCAGCTTAGGACGTACTAGCGGAGGGACCCAGTACTTC. This sequence encodes CASSLGRTSGGTQYF. Based on the CDR3 plus reference TRBV7-2 and TRBJ2-5, the full variable domain is GAGVSQSPSNKVTEKGKDVELRCDPISGHTALYWYRQSLGQGLEFLIYFQGNSAPDKSGLPSDRFSAERTGGSVSTLTIQRTQQEDSAVYLCASSLGRTSGGTQYFGPGTRLLVL.

This chain connects TRBV6-6 to TRBJ1-2; possible D gene TRBD1, 6 bases. CDR1 is MNHNY, CDR2 SVGAGI, per germline (reference sequence). CDR3 size: 11 residues. V lost 6 bases and J 7 bases, leaving 9 bases between the germline ends. CDR3 sequence: CASRTTGGYTF. DNA of the CDR3: TGTGCCAGCAGAACGACAGGTGGCTACACCTTC.

The J gene is TRBJ2-3, the V gene TRBV7-9; possibly TRBD2 for D (6 bases). Trimming stripped 4 bases from V and 2 bases from J, with 10 bases between. Germline V CDR1 and CDR2: SEHNR, FQNEAQ (reference sequence). The CDR3 runs to 14 residues. DNA for the CDR3: TGTGCCAGCAGCTCACGGGGGATCACAGATACGCAGTATTTT. It codes for CASSSRGITDTQYF. The variable domain in full, completed from reference TRBV7-9 and TRBJ2-3, reads DTGVSQNPRHKITKRGQNVTFRCDPISEHNRLYWYRQTLGQGPEFLTYFQNEAQLEKSRLLSDRFSAERPKGSFSTLEIQRTEQGDSAMYLCASSSRGITDTQYFGPGTRLTVL.

This clone has a handful of counts. The V gene is TRBV15, the J gene TRBJ2-1, with TRBD1 identical over 8 bases. V dropped 3 bases and J dropped 9; count of bases not matched to a gene: 13. The CDR3 is made up of 16 amino acids. Germline V lookup: CDR1 LNHNV, CDR2 YYDKDF (reference sequence). CDR3: CATSRAQGAAGGEQFF. The CDR3 bases are TGTGCCACCAGCAGGGCTCAGGGGGCAGCCGGGGGTGAGCAGTTCTTC. The variable domain in full, completed from reference TRBV15 and TRBJ2-1, reads DAMVIQNPRYQVTQFGKPVTLSCSQTLNHNVMYWYQQKSSQAPKLLFHYYDKDFNNEADTPDNFQSRRPNTSFCFLDIRSPGLGDTAMYLCATSRAQGAAGGEQFFGPGTRLTVL.

The CDR3 bases are TGCGCCAGCAGCTTCTCCGGGACAGCGAACACTGAAGCTTTCTTT. It specifies CASSFSGTANTEAFF. The gene calls are TRBV5-1 and TRBJ1-1; TRBD1 aligns across 7 bases. The CDR3 consists of 15 residues. CDR1 and CDR2 from the germline V gene are SGHRS and YFSETQ. V lost 2 bases to trimming and J lost 1 base; unmatched junction nucleotides: 5. The full variable domain, with the rest looked up from reference TRBV5-1 and TRBJ1-1, is KAGVTQTPRYLIKTRGQQVTLSCSPISGHRSVSWYQQTPGQGLQFLFEYFSETQRNKGNFPGRFSGRQFSNSRSEMNVSTLELGDSALYLCASSFSGTANTEAFFGQGTRLTVV.

This clone was seen more than once but under ten times. The genes are TRBV28 and TRBJ1-1; D is unresolved. The CDR3 loop spans 11 amino acids. In germline, CDR1 is MDHEN, CDR2 SYDVKM. V was trimmed by 1 base and J by 7 bases, leaving 4 bases between them. In DNA form, the CDR3 reads TGTGCCAGCAGTTTATCCTATGAAGCTTTCTTT. It yields the protein CASSLSYEAFF.

The chain couples TRBV6-5 to TRBJ2-5; D remains ambiguous. Trimming stripped 5 bases from V and 3 bases from J, with 4 bases between. The V gene's germline CDR1 is MNHEY and CDR2 SVGAGI. This CDR3 is 11 amino acids long. Written as DNA, the CDR3 is TGTGCCAGCAGTCGTAAAGAGACCCAGTACTTC. This codes for CASSRKETQYF.

The chain joins TRBV5-1 to TRBJ1-1, with 7 bases lining up with TRBD1. CDR1 SGHRS and CDR2 YFSETQ come from the germline V gene. The V and J ends lost 4 bases and 8 bases, in that order; junction bases with no gene match: 5. The length of the CDR3 is 12 residues. In DNA form, the CDR3 reads TGCGCCAGCAGCCCAGGACAGGACGAAGCTTTCTTT. Translating it yields CASSPGQDEAFF.

The chain couples TRBV5-1 to TRBJ2-5; the D gene is possibly TRBD2 (6 bases). Germline loops: CDR1 SGHRS, CDR2 YFSETQ. V dropped 2 bases and J dropped 7 bases, with 15 bases sitting between them. The CDR3 is made up of 14 amino acids. The CDR3 coding sequence is TGCGCCAGCAGCTTAGGTGCGAATAGCGGGACCCAGTACTTC. This gives the protein CASSLGANSGTQYF.

The gene calls are TRBV27 and TRBJ2-3; D is uncertain. The CDR3 extends over 13 amino acids. Trimming pared 10 bases from V and 2 bases from J, leaving 13 bases between. Germline V gene lookup returns CDR1 MNHEY and CDR2 SMNVEV (reference sequence). In DNA form, the CDR3 reads TGTGCCACCAACCCGCGAAACACAGATACGCAGTATTTT. It encodes CATNPRNTDTQYF.

The sample holds a few counts of this clone. J is TRBJ2-1 and V is TRBV29-1, with D perhaps TRBD2 (5 bases). Germline values: CDR1 SQVTM, CDR2 ANQGSEA. V was trimmed by 7 bases and J by 5 bases, leaving 18 bases between them. The CDR3 totals 14 residues. The CDR3 bases are TGCAGCGAACGGGGATTGGCCGAAAACAATGAGCAGTTCTTC. It translates to CSERGLAENNEQFF.

J is TRBJ2-3 and V is TRBV7-3; 8 nucleotides line up with TRBD2. The V segment lost 2 bases and the J segment 5 bases; nucleotides outside the gene matches: 9. Germline CDR1 reads SGHTA; CDR2 reads FQGTGA. CDR3 size: 16 residues. The CDR3: CASSLVGGGPEDTQYF. DNA for the CDR3: TGTGCCAGCAGCTTAGTCGGCGGGGGGCCCGAAGATACGCAGTATTTT.

This chain joins TRBV19 and TRBJ1-6, with TRBD1 identical over 9 bases. The CDR3 runs 20 residues. The V segment lost 2 bases and the J segment 7 bases; nucleotides outside the gene matches: 18. Germline CDR1 LNHDA, CDR2 SQIVND (reference sequence). The CDR3 sequence: CASSILPPGQGNSVNSPLHF. Written as DNA, the CDR3 is TGTGCCAGTAGTATACTCCCACCGGGACAGGGAAATTCTGTGAATTCACCCCTCCACTTT.

The chain combines TRBV30 with TRBJ2-3, with 13 bases matching TRBD2. Germline V CDR1 and CDR2: GTSNPN, SVGIG (reference sequence). The CDR3 consists of 14 residues. V lost 3 bases, J lost 3 bases, and 0 bases stayed unmatched. The CDR3 loop reads CAWRGLAGTDTQYF. The CDR3 DNA follows: TGTGCCTGGAGGGGACTAGCGGGGACAGATACGCAGTATTTT.

This clone was counted a few times. The rearrangement uses TRBV13 and TRBJ2-3; the D call may be TRBD1 or TRBD2 (5 bases each). The CDR3 covers 17 residues. CDR1 is PRHDT, CDR2 FYEKMQ, per germline (reference sequence). V dropped 0 bases and J dropped 4 bases, with 17 bases sitting between them. The CDR3 loop is CASSLGLPGPRADTQYF. The CDR3 coding sequence is TGTGCCAGCAGCTTAGGCCTCCCGGGGCCCCGCGCAGATACGCAGTATTTT.